The sequence of this TCR beta chain was determined in a study of breast tumors, draining lymph nodes, adjacent tissues. Overall study results and limits: Tumor T cell lymph node origin was a supported hypothesis, not proven. Most tumor T cells seemingly derive from lymph node, then expand in tumor. Compared with lymph nodes, tumors were less diverse; compared with nontumor tissue, more.

Looked up from germline, CDR1 is MGHDK and CDR2 is SYGVNS. Trimming at V came to 8 bases and at J to 2 bases, leaving 5 bases not matched to a gene. This CDR3 is 14 amino acids long. In regard to this clonotype: Its antigen remains unidentified.

One entry per CDR3 protein results from TCRdb running MiXCR on the multiplex PCR reads. The data contain around 170,000 distinct CDR3 sequences, 30% to 35% of them singletons. Axillary draining lymph nodes of breast cancer patients supplied the node samples. The sample comprised axillary lymph node tissue. The receptor's source is a female donor with breast cancer. Some clones in this sample may be carry-over from other donors' samples. This sequence joins TRBV25-1 and TRBJ2-3, with 9 bases lining up with TRBD1. The CDR3 spells CASPGQGFTDTQYF. The CDR3 nucleotides read TGTGCCAGCCCCGGACAGGGGTTCACAGATACGCAGTATTTT. Looking up the rest from reference TRBV25-1 and TRBJ2-3 gives the full variable domain: EADIYQTPRYLVIGTGKKITLECSQTMGHDKMYWYQQDPGMELHLIHYSYGVNSTEKGDLSSESTVSRIRTEHFPLTLESARPSHTSQYLCASPGQGFTDTQYFGPGTRLTVL.